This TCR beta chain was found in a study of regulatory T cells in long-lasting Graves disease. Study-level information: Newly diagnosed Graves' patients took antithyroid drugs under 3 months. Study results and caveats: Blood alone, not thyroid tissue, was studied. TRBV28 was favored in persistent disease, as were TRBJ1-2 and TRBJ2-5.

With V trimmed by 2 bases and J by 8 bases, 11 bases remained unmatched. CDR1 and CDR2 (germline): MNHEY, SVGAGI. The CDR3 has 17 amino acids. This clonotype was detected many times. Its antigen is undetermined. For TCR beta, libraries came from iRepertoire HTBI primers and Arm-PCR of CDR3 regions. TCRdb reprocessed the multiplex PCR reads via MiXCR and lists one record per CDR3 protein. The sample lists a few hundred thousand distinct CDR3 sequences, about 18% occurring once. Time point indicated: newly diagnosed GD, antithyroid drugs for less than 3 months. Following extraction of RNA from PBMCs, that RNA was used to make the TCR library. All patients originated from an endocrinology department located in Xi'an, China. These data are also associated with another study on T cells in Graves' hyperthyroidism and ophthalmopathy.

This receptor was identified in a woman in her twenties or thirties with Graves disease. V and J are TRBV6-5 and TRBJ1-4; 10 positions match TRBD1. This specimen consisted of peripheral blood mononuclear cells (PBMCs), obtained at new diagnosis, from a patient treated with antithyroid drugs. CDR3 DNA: TGTGCCAGCAGTTACGGGAAAAGTGGGACAGGGGCCGAAAAACTGTTTTTT. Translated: CASSYGKSGTGAEKLFF.